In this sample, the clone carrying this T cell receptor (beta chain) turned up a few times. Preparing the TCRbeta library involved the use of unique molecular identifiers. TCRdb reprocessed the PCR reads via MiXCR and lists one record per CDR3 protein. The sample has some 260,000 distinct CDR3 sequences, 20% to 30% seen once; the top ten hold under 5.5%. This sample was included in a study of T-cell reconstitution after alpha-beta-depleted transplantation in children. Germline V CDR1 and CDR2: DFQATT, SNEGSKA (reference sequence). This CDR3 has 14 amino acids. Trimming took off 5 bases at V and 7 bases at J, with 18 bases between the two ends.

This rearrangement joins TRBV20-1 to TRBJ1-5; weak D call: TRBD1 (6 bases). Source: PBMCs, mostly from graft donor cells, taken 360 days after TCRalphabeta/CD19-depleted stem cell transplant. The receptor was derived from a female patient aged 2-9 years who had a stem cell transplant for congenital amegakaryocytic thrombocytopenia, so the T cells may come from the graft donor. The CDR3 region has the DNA TGCAGTGCTCTCGAGACAGGCCAGGAGCAGCCCCAGCATTTT. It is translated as CSALETGQEQPQHF.